The 21 T cell receptor beta chains presented below share a single source sample, sequenced in a study of response to subunit inactivated influenza vaccine. One entry per CDR3 protein, called by TCRdb with MiXCR from the RT-PCR reads. The sample records 500,000 to 650,000 distinct CDR3 sequences, approximately 7.7% being singletons. The source material was PBMCs from blood, sampled less than 30 months after vaccination. These receptors were collected from a man between 50 and 69 years old who received an inactivated influenza vaccine.

This clonotype was seen many times. The CDR3 nucleotides are TGCAGCGTTGGAGGGGGAACGTACGAGCAGTACTTC. The encoded protein is CSVGGGTYEQYF. The rearrangement uses TRBV29-1 and TRBJ2-7; D is perhaps TRBD1 (6 bases). The CDR3 spans 12 residues. The V end lost 4 bases, the J end lost 4 bases, and 11 bases lay between the germline ends. Germline V gene sequence: CDR1 SQVTM, CDR2 ANQGSEA.

The genes are TRBV5-1 and TRBJ2-3; 11 bases line up with TRBD1. The CDR3 runs 15 residues. Germline CDR1 SGHRS, CDR2 YFSETQ. With 4 bases clipped from V and 4 bases from J, the junction kept 5 bases outside the gene matches. The CDR3 region has the DNA TGCGCCAGCAGCCCATGGACAGGGGGCGCAGATACGCAGTATTTT. Encoded protein: CASSPWTGGADTQYF.

This clonotype came up a few times. V gene TRBV14 combines with J gene TRBJ2-3; D remains ambiguous. Germline V gives CDR1 SGHDN, CDR2 FVKESK. CDR3 length equals 17 residues. V was cut by 2 bases and J by 1 base, with 16 bases left in between. CDR3 amino acids: CASSQLDQSLGTDTQYF. In nucleotides, the CDR3 is TGTGCCAGCAGCCAATTGGACCAAAGTCTGGGCACAGATACGCAGTATTTT.

The chain uses TRBV6-2 or TRBV6-3 and TRBJ2-2, with 13 bases lining up with TRBD2. The germline V gene has CDR1 MNHEY and CDR2 SVGEGT. V gave up 0 bases and J gave up 9 bases; unmatched junction bases: 7. This CDR3 contains 17 residues. The CDR3, as DNA: TGTGCCAGCAGTTACTCGTTGGGACTAGCGGGAATCTGGGAGCTGTTTTTT. Translation: CASSYSLGLAGIWELFF.

The chain recombines TRBV12-3 or TRBV12-4 with TRBJ1-4; 7 nucleotides line up with TRBD1. The CDR3 is 13 amino acids. V shed 5 bases, J shed 7 bases, and the junction held 4 bases outside the gene matches. The CDR3 sequence is CASSDDRAEKLFF. The CDR3 DNA reads as TGTGCCAGCAGTGATGACAGGGCTGAAAAACTGTTTTTT.

V is TRBV6-1 and J is TRBJ2-7; D is perhaps TRBD1 or TRBD2 (5 bases each). The CDR3 runs to 14 residues. V lost 2 bases and J lost 4, with 12 bases in between. Germline loops: CDR1 MNHNS, CDR2 SASEGT. The CDR3 protein is CASSERDPSYEQYF. The CDR3 DNA is TGTGCCAGCAGTGAAAGGGACCCCAGTTACGAGCAGTACTTC.

This clonotype was picked up many times. CDR3 nucleotides: TGCAGTGTTACACAGGGGTTGAACACTGAAGCTTTCTTT. Its translation: CSVTQGLNTEAFF. V usage is TRBV20-1 and J usage is TRBJ1-1; 7 nucleotides align to TRBD1. Trimming at V came to 7 bases and at J to 0 bases, leaving 5 bases not matched to a gene. The CDR3 length is 13 residues. Germline CDR1 reads DFQATT; CDR2 reads SNEGSKA (reference sequence).

The chain joins TRBV11-3 to TRBJ2-2; D is possibly TRBD1 (5 bases). CDR3 length: 18 amino acids. Germline CDR1 reads SGHNT; CDR2 reads YENEEA. V was cut by 3 bases and J by 1 base, with 18 bases left in between. The CDR3 nucleotides read TGTGCCAGCAGCTTGAATTTGGGGCGGACAATGAACACCGGGGAGCTGTTTTTT. Residues: CASSLNLGRTMNTGELFF.

Concerning this clonotype: The junction departs from the called germline gene at one end, perhaps through a read error. The CDR3 region is CAGSLEGGFYEQYF. The CDR3 nucleotides read TGCGCCGGCAGCTTGGAAGGCGGCTTCTACGAGCAGTACTTC. The rearrangement uses TRBV5-1 and TRBJ2-7; no firm D call. Germline V gene data show CDR1 as SGHRS and CDR2 as YFSETQ. The CDR3 spans 14 residues.

This rearrangement joins TRBV5-5 to TRBJ2-7; 11 bases map to TRBD1. The CDR3 consists of 15 residues. Germline lookup yields CDR1 SGHKS and CDR2 YYEKEE (reference sequence). The V segment lost 4 bases and the J segment 3 bases; nucleotides outside the gene matches: 6. The CDR3, as DNA: TGTGCCAGCAGCATAGCCGGGACAGGGGGCTACGAGCAGTACTTC. This translates into CASSIAGTGGYEQYF.

This clonotype was seen many times. The chain recombines TRBV12-3 or TRBV12-4 with TRBJ1-1; D remains ambiguous. This CDR3 comprises 14 residues. Trimming removed 6 bases at V and 1 base at J, with 12 bases between. Here the CDR3 DNA reads TGTGCCAGCAGCCAAGGGTGGGGGAACACTGAAGCTTTCTTT. Translated, it gives CASSQGWGNTEAFF.

This clonotype was counted between two and nine times. J is TRBJ2-1 and V is TRBV20-1; 10 bases match TRBD2. The J segment lost 2 bases and the V segment lost 5 bases, leaving 3 bases of the junction unmatched. The length of the CDR3 is 14 residues. Germline V lookup: CDR1 DFQATT, CDR2 SNEGSKA (reference sequence). The CDR3 is CSAWTSGTYNEQFF. The CDR3, as DNA: TGCAGTGCTTGGACTAGCGGTACCTACAATGAGCAGTTCTTC.

This clonotype was seen repeatedly, ten times or more. The chain combines TRBV15 with TRBJ1-4; no clear D gene. Trimming removed 3 bases from V and 8 bases from J, with 13 bases in between. The CDR3 consists of 14 residues. The V gene's germline CDR1 is LNHNV and CDR2 YYDKDF (reference sequence). The CDR3 nucleotides are TGTGCCACCAGCAGCGGAAACGCGATCGAAAAACTGTTTTTT. Its translation: CATSSGNAIEKLFF.

This clonotype was counted between two and nine times. The chain is built from TRBV4-3 and TRBJ2-1; D tentatively reads TRBD1 or TRBD2 (5 bases each). The ends were cut back, 0 bases at V and 0 bases at J, with 18 bases in the middle. CDR1 and CDR2 (germline): LGHNA, YSLEER. The CDR3 is 19 residues long. The CDR3 loop is CASSQDSRDGPYSYNEQFF. The CDR3 nucleotides read TGCGCCAGCAGCCAAGATTCCCGGGACGGACCATACTCCTACAATGAGCAGTTCTTC.

This clonotype was found a few times. This chain connects TRBV4-3 to TRBJ2-5, with TRBD2 matching over 8 bases. The CDR3 is made up of 14 amino acids. Germline V gene data show CDR1 as LGHNA and CDR2 as YSLEER. V was clipped by 1 base and J by 7 bases; unmatched bases: 5. The CDR3 coding sequence is TGCGCCAGCAGCCAAGTTTCGCGGGGGGCGACCCAGTACTTC. Protein sequence: CASSQVSRGATQYF.

This clonotype came up many times. J is TRBJ1-1 and V is TRBV12-3 or TRBV12-4, with D unresolved. This CDR3 is 16 amino acids long. V shed 5 bases and J shed 1 base, with 17 bases lying between them. The CDR3 DNA reads TGTGCCAGCAGTCCCCCCGGCAGGCTAAAGAACACTGAAGCTTTCTTT. Its translation is CASSPPGRLKNTEAFF.

The chain uses TRBV7-2 and TRBJ2-3; D might be TRBD2 (6 bases). In germline, CDR1 is SGHTA, CDR2 FQGNSA. Trimming removed 5 bases at V and 6 bases at J, with 21 bases between. This CDR3 region has 16 residues. CDR3: CASSQPWSGVYDTQYF. CDR3 DNA: TGTGCCAGCAGCCAACCTTGGTCGGGAGTGTATGATACGCAGTATTTT.

The CDR3 loop reads CSARDTSGRFQETQYF. The CDR3 DNA reads as TGCAGTGCTAGAGATACCAGCGGGAGGTTCCAAGAGACCCAGTACTTC. V usage is TRBV20-1 and J usage is TRBJ2-5, with 9 nucleotides matching TRBD2. The CDR3 length is 16 residues. Germline CDR1 and CDR2: DFQATT and SNEGSKA (reference sequence). V dropped 0 bases and J dropped 1; count of bases not matched to a gene: 6.

J is TRBJ2-4 and V is TRBV4-3, with TRBD2 matching 9 bases. Germline V gene lookup returns CDR1 LGHNA and CDR2 YSLEER. The CDR3 runs 15 residues. Unmatched junction bases numbered 3, after V lost 5 bases and J lost 1 base. The CDR3 is CASSSGLAAKNIQYF. As DNA, the CDR3 is TGCGCCAGCAGCTCCGGACTAGCGGCCAAAAACATTCAGTACTTC.

CDR3 in DNA: TGTGCCAGCAGTTACATGACTAGCGGGAGCTACGAGCAGTACTTC. It translates to CASSYMTSGSYEQYF. The V call is TRBV6-5, the J call TRBJ2-7, with 12 bases aligning to TRBD2. J gave up 3 bases and V 2 bases, and 2 bases lay outside the gene matches. CDR1 and CDR2 (germline): MNHEY, SVGAGI. The CDR3 is 15 residues long.

This clonotype was observed a handful of times. The rearrangement joins TRBV29-1 to TRBJ2-2, with no clear D. CDR1 and CDR2 (germline): SQVTM, ANQGSEA. V dropped 4 bases and J dropped 4 bases, with 4 bases sitting between them. This CDR3 is 11 amino acids long. CDR3 protein: CSVAVTGELFF. CDR3 nucleotides: TGCAGCGTTGCAGTCACCGGGGAGCTGTTTTTT.